These 25 T cell receptor beta chains came from one sample sequenced in a study of metastatic and nonmetastatic thyroid tumors. TCRdb re-analyzed the PCR reads through MiXCR. The data hold over 25,000 clones, with approximately 17% observed a single time. All patients reached thyroid surgery having received no treatment beforehand. Sequencing used blood. The source of these receptors is a female donor with papillary thyroid cancer or a benign thyroid nodule (not recorded which). Some clones in this sample may be carry-over from other donors' samples.

This clone has only one observation. The chain uses TRBV3-1 and TRBJ1-4, with D unresolved. The germline V and J ends were trimmed by 4 bases and 8 bases, with 14 bases remaining between them. The CDR3 contains 14 residues. CDR1 and CDR2 (germline): LGHDT, YNNKEL (reference sequence). In nucleotides, the CDR3 is TGTGCCAGCAGCCCGGGAGGCGGGTTCGAAAAACTGTTTTTT. It translates to CASSPGGGFEKLFF.

Worth noting for this clone: The germline gene is not matched at one end of the junction; a read error may be the cause. V and J are TRBV28 and TRBJ1-3, with unresolved D. This CDR3 has 16 amino acids. CDR1 is MDHEN and CDR2 is SYDVKM in the germline V gene. The CDR3 DNA follows: TGTGCCAGAAGCCTCCAGACACCTCGCTCTGGAAAAACCATATATTTT. Amino acids: CARSLQTPRSGKTIYF.

The rearrangement joins TRBV20-1 to TRBJ2-2; 7 bases fit TRBD1. Germline CDR1 and CDR2: DFQATT and SNEGSKA (reference sequence). The CDR3 has 15 amino acids. V was clipped by 5 bases and J by 2 bases; unmatched bases: 8. CDR3 loop: CSAARQGANTGELFF. The CDR3 bases are TGCAGTGCTGCGAGACAGGGAGCTAACACCGGGGAGCTGTTTTTT.

This clone was observed at least ten times. The rearrangement joins TRBV20-1 to TRBJ2-2, with TRBD2 as a possible D gene (6 bases). The length of the CDR3 is 15 residues. Deletions cut 6 bases from V and 3 bases from J, with 17 bases between. Germline V gene lookup returns CDR1 DFQATT and CDR2 SNEGSKA (reference sequence). DNA of the CDR3: TGCAGTGCAATAGGGAGGACCAGAGACACCGGGGAGCTGTTTTTT. Residues: CSAIGRTRDTGELFF.

This clone was picked up many times. This chain uses TRBV20-1 with TRBJ2-1; D gene unclear. Germline lookup yields CDR1 DFQATT and CDR2 SNEGSKA (reference sequence). This CDR3 spans 14 amino acids. Trimming removed 3 bases from V and 4 bases from J, with 13 bases in between. The CDR3 sequence: CSASTIIGYNEQFF. The CDR3 bases are TGCAGTGCTAGTACCATTATAGGGTACAATGAGCAGTTCTTC.

The table lists this clone with many counts. CDR3 sequence: CASSLFRDTEAFF. The CDR3 nucleotides are TGTGCCAGCAGCTTGTTCCGGGACACTGAAGCTTTCTTT. J is TRBJ1-1 and V is TRBV5-5, with no clear D. The CDR3 totals 13 residues. Trimming took off 1 base at V and 3 bases at J, with 7 bases between the two ends. Germline assignment: CDR1 SGHKS and CDR2 YYEKEE (reference sequence).

In its sample, this clone was seen many times. Since a much larger clone is just one base distant, this may be a read error. The identical CDR3 is also encoded by other nucleotide sequences in the sample. The chain employs TRBV28 and TRBJ2-1; D gene unclear. This CDR3 contains 14 residues. In germline, CDR1 is MDHEN, CDR2 SYDVKM. The DNA of the CDR3 is TGTGCCAGCCGACCAGGCGCCTCCTACAACGAGCAGTTCTTC. It yields the protein CASRPGASYNEQFF.

This clone was seen at least ten times. The CDR3 spells CASSLLATDNEQFF. The DNA of the CDR3 is TGTGCCAGCAGCTTACTTGCTACGGACAATGAGCAGTTCTTC. This chain connects TRBV7-9 to TRBJ2-1, with D unclear. Per the germline V gene, CDR1 is SEHNR and CDR2 is FQNEAQ (reference sequence). V was clipped by 2 bases and J by 5 bases, with 10 bases between them. This CDR3 is built from 14 residues.

This clone was counted at least ten times. The chain combines TRBV20-1 with TRBJ2-5; 7 positions agree with TRBD1. The CDR3 consists of 14 residues. CDR1 is DFQATT, CDR2 SNEGSKA, per germline (reference sequence). The trim removed 0 bases at V and 4 bases at J, leaving 5 bases unmatched. CDR3 bases: TGCAGTGCTAGAGAACAGGGGACGGGAGAGACCCAGTACTTC. It is translated as CSAREQGTGETQYF.

The chain is built from TRBV30 and TRBJ2-7; maybe TRBD1 (6 bases). This CDR3 is 12 amino acids long. Deletions cut 0 bases from V and 4 bases from J, with 7 bases between. Germline V gene data show CDR1 as GTSNPN and CDR2 as SVGIG (reference sequence). CDR3 nucleotide sequence: TGTGCCTGGAGTGTACAGGGTTACGAGCAGTACTTC. Encoded protein: CAWSVQGYEQYF. The full variable domain, in which reference TRBV30 and TRBJ2-7 provide the parts outside the CDR3, is SQTIHQWPATLVQPVGSPLSLECTVEGTSNPNLYWYRQAAGRGLQLLFYSVGIGQISSEVPQNLSASRPQDRQFILSSKKLLLSDSGFYLCAWSVQGYEQYFGPGTRLTVT.

The V gene is TRBV12-3 or TRBV12-4, the J gene TRBJ2-7, with TRBD2 matching 7 bases. The CDR3 loop spans 11 amino acids. The chain's CDR3 is CASGQRYEQYF. The CDR3 DNA reads as TGTGCTAGCGGGCAGCGGTACGAGCAGTACTTC.

This clone came up many times. The chain combines TRBV6-9 with TRBJ2-6; D is uncertain. Trimming took 3 bases from V and 0 from J, leaving 15 bases between them. CDR1 is MNHGY and CDR2 is SVAAGI in the germline V gene. CDR3 size: 18 residues. The CDR3 sequence: CASSYPCNGGSGANVLTF. The DNA of the CDR3 is TGTGCCAGCAGTTACCCCTGCAACGGCGGCTCTGGGGCCAACGTCCTGACTTTC.

At least ten counts were recorded for this clone. This chain uses TRBV5-1 with TRBJ2-3; a weak D match, TRBD2 (6 bases). CDR3 length: 16 residues. V lost 5 bases and J lost 1, with 17 bases in between. Germline V gene sequence: CDR1 SGHRS, CDR2 YFSETQ. The CDR3 region is CASSYATGAGTDTQYF. The CDR3 region has the DNA TGCGCCAGCAGTTACGCAACGGGAGCCGGCACAGATACGCAGTATTTT. Looking up the rest from reference TRBV5-1 and TRBJ2-3 gives the full variable domain: KAGVTQTPRYLIKTRGQQVTLSCSPISGHRSVSWYQQTPGQGLQFLFEYFSETQRNKGNFPGRFSGRQFSNSRSEMNVSTLELGDSALYLCASSYATGAGTDTQYFGPGTRLTVL.

This clone was seen ten or more times. V usage is TRBV28 and J usage is TRBJ1-4; TRBD1 agrees at 9 bases. After removal of 6 bases from V and 10 bases from J, the junction contained 9 bases not matched to a gene. The germline CDR1 and CDR2 sequences are MDHEN and SYDVKM. This CDR3 is built from 14 residues. CDR3 protein: CASSRDREVGKLFF. The CDR3 DNA reads as TGTGCCAGCAGCCGGGACAGGGAAGTTGGAAAACTGTTTTTT.

This clone was seen many times. The rearrangement links TRBV24-1 to TRBJ2-3, with TRBD1 matching over 9 bases. Losses at the gene ends were 0 bases for V and 3 bases for J; bases not matched to a gene: 3. Germline assignment: CDR1 KGHDR and CDR2 SFDVKD. The CDR3 runs 16 residues. The DNA for the CDR3 is TGTGCCACCAGTGATTTGAGGGGACAGGGTACAGATACGCAGTATTTT. Translated, it gives CATSDLRGQGTDTQYF.

There are many counts of this clone. This chain joins TRBV20-1 and TRBJ2-7; 12 nucleotides align to TRBD2. After removal of 6 bases from V and 2 bases from J, the junction contained 11 bases not matched to a gene. Germline V gene sequence: CDR1 DFQATT, CDR2 SNEGSKA (reference sequence). CDR3 length: 16 amino acids. The CDR3 protein is CSAPNRGTSGPYEQYF. Written as DNA, the CDR3 is TGCAGTGCCCCCAACCGGGGGACTAGCGGGCCCTACGAGCAGTACTTC.

For this clone: Lacking the conserved final phenylalanine or tryptophan, this CDR3 likely reflects a read error. The DNA is omitted, as the CDR3 cannot be located on it reliably, and the CDR3 follows TCRdb's listing. The chain uses TRBV10-3 and TRBJ2-1; TRBD1 is taken as the D call from the table, unchecked against the DNA. CDR1 is ENHRY and CDR2 is SYGVKD in the germline V gene. Counting both end residues, the CDR3 totals 19 amino acids. The CDR3 spells CAISPQRRSLLFGANGKFL.

This clone was seen at least ten times. The gene calls are TRBV5-6 and TRBJ2-1; D unresolved. The CDR3 is 15 residues long. Germline-derived CDR1 and CDR2 are SGHDT and YYEEEE. The V and J ends lost 0 bases and 0 bases respectively, with 7 bases between them. The CDR3 here is CASSLVLNSYNEQFF. In DNA form, the CDR3 reads TGTGCCAGCAGCTTGGTGCTCAACTCCTACAATGAGCAGTTCTTC.

This chain joins TRBV30 and TRBJ1-2; weak D call: TRBD1 (5 bases). CDR1 and CDR2 from the germline V gene are GTSNPN and SVGIG (reference sequence). Trimming took off 1 base at V and 6 bases at J, with 21 bases between the two ends. The CDR3 spans 16 residues. CDR3 nucleotides: TGTGCCTGGAGTGCCATCGGGGACCCACACGCGAATGGCTACACCTTC. Its protein product is CAWSAIGDPHANGYTF.

This clone was detected many times. The rearrangement links TRBV6-5 to TRBJ2-1, with D perhaps matching TRBD1 (5 bases). The length of the CDR3 is 17 residues. V was shortened by 2 bases and J by 0 bases, with 14 bases between the two germline ends. The germline gives CDR1 MNHEY, CDR2 SVGAGI. The CDR3 region is CASSYLGHRSSYNEQFF. CDR3 nucleotides: TGTGCCAGCAGTTACCTCGGTCACAGGAGCTCCTACAATGAGCAGTTCTTC.

There are many counts of this clone. The rearrangement joins TRBV11-1 to TRBJ1-1; 8 bases line up with TRBD1. This CDR3 has 16 amino acids. Trimming removed 7 bases from V and 3 bases from J; junction bases left unmatched: 13. Germline-derived CDR1 and CDR2 are SGHAT and FQDESV (reference sequence). This CDR3 reads CASNQLLGQGYTEAFF. Here the CDR3 DNA reads TGTGCCAGCAACCAATTACTAGGACAGGGCTACACTGAAGCTTTCTTT.

This clone rates as medium-sized. One end of the junction is discordant with germline, which a read error may explain. The chain couples TRBV12-3 or TRBV12-4 to TRBJ2-7; a possible D gene is TRBD1 (5 bases). This CDR3 has 15 amino acids. Here the CDR3 DNA reads TGTGCCAGCAGTTTACCCCTCCCAGGGAAACGAGCAGAGGACTTC. It translates to CASSLPLPGKRAEDF.

This clone was recorded at least ten times. Its ends do not fully match the called genes, so a read error is possible. Other DNA sequences within the sample encode an identical CDR3. The chain employs TRBV19 and TRBJ2-3; D is unclear. The CDR3 has 13 residues. Germline V gene lookup returns CDR1 LNHDA and CDR2 SQIVND (reference sequence). The CDR3 sequence is CASSLDPSTTQYF. The CDR3 DNA follows: TGTGCCAGTAGTCTAGACCCGTCGACTACGCAGTATTTT.

Ten or more counts support this clone. CDR3 in DNA: TGTGCCATCAGTGCGAGACAGGGGGCATTCGCCTACGAGCAGTACTTC. Translation gives CAISARQGAFAYEQYF. This rearrangement joins TRBV10-3 to TRBJ2-7, with 10 bases identical to TRBD1. This CDR3 contains 16 residues. Germline trimming cut 4 bases from V and 2 bases from J; bases unmatched to any gene: 8. Germline V gene data show CDR1 as ENHRY and CDR2 as SYGVKD.

A note on this clone: One base away lies a much larger clone, so this may be a sequencing read error. Additional DNA sequences in this sample encode the identical CDR3. This rearrangement joins TRBV5-4 to TRBJ2-6; D unresolved. The CDR3 spans 15 residues. Germline V gives CDR1 SGHNT, CDR2 YYREEE (reference sequence). Deletions cut 4 bases from V and 2 bases from J, with 10 bases between. The CDR3 DNA follows: TGTGCCAGCAGCCTGCCTGGAACTGGGGCCAACGTCCTGACTTTC. The encoded protein is CASSLPGTGANVLTF. Based on the CDR3 plus reference TRBV5-4 and TRBJ2-6, the full variable domain is ETGVTQSPTHLIKTRGQQVTLRCSSQSGHNTVSWYQQALGQGPQFIFQYYREEENGRGNFPPRFSGLQFPNYSSELNVNALELDDSALYLCASSLPGTGANVLTFGAGSRLTVL.